These 22 T cell receptor beta chains came from one sample sequenced in a study of T cells after yellow fever vaccination (dated by TCRdb to between 2017 and 2020). Library prep was done by 5' RACE. Sequencing relied on an Illumina NovaSeq 6000. TCRdb's own reprocessing of the public reads used fastp at Q25 and MiXCR and kept productive beta chains. Entries are consolidated by CDR3 protein sequence, retaining the most common genes and DNA. The sample records about 340,000 distinct CDR3 sequences, under 5% of which are singletons. The ten top clones hold roughly 24% of the sample. Taken with the paper, the label for treatment or condition translates to: live attenuated yellow fever vaccine strain. Source: PBMCs, taken 5 days after the yellow fever booster vaccination. These receptors originate from a man younger than 35 who received the YFV17D yellow fever vaccine.

This clonotype was detected only a few times. The genes are TRBV20-1 and TRBJ1-4; TRBD1 matches 10 bases. V dropped 6 bases and J dropped 7; count of bases not matched to a gene: 2. The CDR3 consists of 12 residues. CDR1 and CDR2 from the germline V gene are DFQATT and SNEGSKA (reference sequence). The CDR3 loop reads CSAWDRGEKLFF. The CDR3 DNA follows: TGCAGTGCCTGGGACAGGGGTGAAAAACTGTTTTTT.

This clonotype has ten or more counts. The genes are TRBV20-1 and TRBJ2-5; TRBD1 or TRBD2 may be the D gene (5 bases each). Germline V gene data show CDR1 as DFQATT and CDR2 as SNEGSKA (reference sequence). The CDR3 spans 16 residues. CDR3 nucleotide sequence: TGCAGCAAAATAAATCCGGGACCCTGGGAGCGAGAGACCCAGTACTTC. Translating it yields CSKINPGPWERETQYF.

This clonotype was recorded many times. The genes are TRBV7-9 and TRBJ2-5; D is unresolved. CDR1 and CDR2 from the germline V gene are SEHNR and FQNEAQ (reference sequence). CDR3 size: 12 residues. The V end lost 1 base, the J end lost 5 bases, and 5 bases lay between the germline ends. CDR3 nucleotide sequence: TGTGCCAGCAGCTTAGGAATGGAGACCCAGTACTTC. This codes for CASSLGMETQYF. Combining the CDR3 with reference TRBV7-9 and TRBJ2-5 gives the whole variable domain DTGVSQNPRHKITKRGQNVTFRCDPISEHNRLYWYRQTLGQGPEFLTYFQNEAQLEKSRLLSDRFSAERPKGSFSTLEIQRTEQGDSAMYLCASSLGMETQYFGPGTRLLVL.

This clonotype was seen a handful of times. The rearrangement links TRBV19 to TRBJ2-1; 8 bases agree with TRBD2. CDR3 length: 15 amino acids. The V gene's germline CDR1 is LNHDA and CDR2 SQIVND (reference sequence). The trim removed 3 bases at V and 5 bases at J, leaving 6 bases unmatched. The CDR3 region has the DNA TGTGCCAGTAGTATTAATAGCGGGGACGACAATGAGCAGTTCTTC. Its translation: CASSINSGDDNEQFF.

This clonotype was counted between two and nine times. The CDR3 sequence is CATSRDRVYEQYF. For the CDR3, the DNA is TGTGCCACCAGCAGAGATCGGGTTTACGAGCAGTACTTC. This rearrangement joins TRBV15 to TRBJ2-7; D not resolved. Trimming took off 0 bases at V and 4 bases at J, with 7 bases between the two ends. CDR1 is LNHNV and CDR2 is YYDKDF in the germline V gene (reference sequence). The CDR3 spans 13 residues.

This clonotype was found a few times. The rearrangement links TRBV6-2 or TRBV6-3 to TRBJ2-2; D is possibly TRBD1 or TRBD2 (6 bases each). The CDR3 extends over 21 amino acids. Germline CDR1 MNHEY, CDR2 SVGEGT. Trimming cost V 3 bases and J 0 bases, with 26 bases left between them. The CDR3 loop is CASSYYRQSLSRGANTGELFF. In DNA, the CDR3 is TGTGCCAGCAGTTATTACCGACAGAGCCTTTCTAGGGGGGCGAACACCGGGGAGCTGTTTTTT.

This clonotype turned up a few times. The rearrangement joins TRBV28 to TRBJ1-6; tentative D call: TRBD1 (6 bases). The germline V and J ends were trimmed by 2 bases and 8 bases, with 13 bases remaining between them. CDR3 length equals 15 residues. Germline CDR1 reads MDHEN; CDR2 reads SYDVKM. The CDR3 sequence is CASSLGGADHSPLHF. The CDR3 nucleotides are TGTGCCAGCAGTTTAGGGGGCGCAGATCATTCACCCCTCCACTTT.

A few counts support this clonotype. The chain employs TRBV5-1 and TRBJ2-7; TRBD2 might be the D (6 bases). Deletions cut 2 bases from V and 5 bases from J, with 11 bases between. The CDR3 is made up of 13 amino acids. In germline, CDR1 is SGHRS, CDR2 YFSETQ. CDR3 in amino acids: CASSLRGTHEQYF. In DNA, the CDR3 is TGCGCCAGCAGCTTACGCGGGACCCACGAGCAGTACTTC. Filled out from reference TRBV5-1 and TRBJ2-7, the complete variable domain reads KAGVTQTPRYLIKTRGQQVTLSCSPISGHRSVSWYQQTPGQGLQFLFEYFSETQRNKGNFPGRFSGRQFSNSRSEMNVSTLELGDSALYLCASSLRGTHEQYFGPGTRLTVT.

This clonotype was picked up many times. This chain links TRBV18 with TRBJ1-4; TRBD1 agrees at 7 bases. Trimming removed 1 base from V and 7 bases from J; junction bases left unmatched: 6. There are 15 residues in the CDR3. Germline-derived CDR1 and CDR2 are KGHSH and LQKENI. This CDR3 reads CASSPLEGALEKLFF. DNA of the CDR3: TGTGCCAGCTCACCACTCGAGGGGGCGCTTGAAAAACTGTTTTTT.

The chain carries TRBV7-2 and TRBJ2-6, with TRBD1 matching over 12 bases. J gave up 4 bases and V 1 base, and 2 bases lay outside the gene matches. From germline, CDR1 is SGHTA and CDR2 FQGNSA. The CDR3 length is 17 residues. The CDR3 sequence: CASSLGDRGLGANVLTF. CDR3 bases: TGTGCCAGCAGCTTAGGGGACAGGGGGCTCGGGGCCAACGTCCTGACTTTC.

This clonotype was counted at least ten times. The chain couples TRBV12-3 or TRBV12-4 to TRBJ1-4; no clear D gene. The CDR3 spans 15 residues. Trimming pared 6 bases from V and 0 bases from J, leaving 11 bases between. The CDR3 coding sequence is TGTGCCAGCAGGGGCTCGGGCCCAACTAATGAAAAACTGTTTTTT. Encoded protein: CASRGSGPTNEKLFF.

This clonotype occurred a few times. CDR3 nucleotide sequence: TGTGCCAGCAGCTTAAGGCCAGGGGTTAATGGAAACACCATATATTTT. It codes for CASSLRPGVNGNTIYF. The chain employs TRBV7-9 and TRBJ1-3; D is possibly TRBD1 (6 bases). This CDR3 is built from 16 residues. The germline gives CDR1 SEHNR, CDR2 FQNEAQ (reference sequence). V lost 2 bases and J lost 3, with 14 bases in between.

The table lists this clonotype with a few counts. This chain uses TRBV14 with TRBJ2-5, with 14 bases that match TRBD2. V gave up 3 bases and J gave up 4 bases; unmatched junction bases: 4. CDR1 is SGHDN, CDR2 FVKESK, per germline. CDR3 length equals 16 residues. CDR3 DNA sequence: TGTGCCAGCAGCCATTGGACTAGCGGGGGGTTAGAGACCCAGTACTTC. It encodes CASSHWTSGGLETQYF. Full variable domain (remainder filled in from reference TRBV14 and TRBJ2-5): EAGVTQFPSHSVIEKGQTVTLRCDPISGHDNLYWYRRVMGKEIKFLLHFVKESKQDESGMPNNRFLAERTGGTYSTLKVQPAELEDSGVYFCASSHWTSGGLETQYFGPGTRLLVL.

Many counts were recorded for this clonotype. The chain couples TRBV7-2 to TRBJ2-5; D is possibly TRBD1 or TRBD2 (6 bases each). V lost 1 base and J 5 bases, leaving 11 bases between the germline ends. Per germline, CDR1 SGHTA and CDR2 FQGNSA. This CDR3 comprises 14 residues. This chain's CDR3 is CASSLGGAGETQYF. Here the CDR3 DNA reads TGTGCCAGCAGCTTAGGGGGGGCCGGGGAGACCCAGTACTTC.

In this sample, this clonotype turned up many times. V is TRBV4-3 and J is TRBJ1-1; D ambiguous. CDR3 length: 15 amino acids. CDR1 is LGHNA, CDR2 YSLEER, per germline. V was pared by 1 base and J by 4 bases, with 13 bases between. CDR3 bases: TGCGCCAGCAGCCAAGTTGCGTGGGGAGGCACTGAAGCTTTCTTT. Translating it yields CASSQVAWGGTEAFF.

CDR3 sequence reads: CAWSVRGEQYF. CDR3 in DNA: TGTGCCTGGAGTGTAAGAGGCGAGCAGTACTTC. The V gene is TRBV30, the J gene TRBJ2-7; D is uncertain. The length of the CDR3 is 11 residues. Germline V lookup: CDR1 GTSNPN, CDR2 SVGIG (reference sequence). Trimming removed 0 bases from V and 6 bases from J, with 6 bases in between.

This clonotype was counted between two and nine times. This rearrangement joins TRBV5-1 to TRBJ2-1; 9 nucleotides agree with TRBD2. The CDR3 is 16 amino acids. V was clipped by 0 bases and J by 9 bases; unmatched bases: 10. CDR1 and CDR2 (germline): SGHRS, YFSETQ. This CDR3 reads CASSLAASGASGEQFF. CDR3 DNA sequence: TGCGCCAGCAGCTTGGCGGCTAGCGGGGCCTCCGGTGAGCAGTTCTTC. The whole variable domain, filled in from reference TRBV5-1 and TRBJ2-1, reads KAGVTQTPRYLIKTRGQQVTLSCSPISGHRSVSWYQQTPGQGLQFLFEYFSETQRNKGNFPGRFSGRQFSNSRSEMNVSTLELGDSALYLCASSLAASGASGEQFFGPGTRLTVL.

The chain carries TRBV12-3 or TRBV12-4 and TRBJ2-3; 10 bases line up with TRBD1. Trimming at V came to 3 bases and at J to 1 base, leaving 7 bases not matched to a gene. The CDR3 runs to 17 residues. The CDR3 sequence: CASSFSGTGDRTDTQYF. CDR3 sequence (DNA): TGTGCCAGCAGTTTTTCCGGGACAGGGGATCGCACAGATACGCAGTATTTT.

The chain links TRBV5-5 to TRBJ2-2; D remains unclear. V gave up 0 bases and J gave up 6 bases, with 9 bases separating them. This CDR3 is built from 14 residues. Germline V gene data show CDR1 as SGHKS and CDR2 as YYEKEE (reference sequence). CDR3 sequence (DNA): TGTGCCAGCAGCTTGGGGACCGCATCCGGGGAGCTGTTTTTT. Encoded protein: CASSLGTASGELFF.

The genes are TRBV10-3 and TRBJ1-1; TRBD1 matches 7 bases. The CDR3 runs to 16 residues. The V gene's germline CDR1 is ENHRY and CDR2 SYGVKD. Trimming cost V 4 bases and J 0 bases; bases outside gene matches: 8. CDR3 in amino acids: CAISGILGGLNTEAFF. For the CDR3, the DNA is TGTGCCATCAGTGGGATTTTAGGGGGCCTGAACACTGAAGCTTTCTTT.

This clonotype was picked up many times. The chain uses TRBV20-1 and TRBJ1-1; 7 nucleotides match TRBD1. V was pared by 4 bases and J by 3 bases, with 8 bases of the junction left unmatched. The CDR3 spans 14 residues. The germline V gene encodes CDR1 DFQATT and CDR2 SNEGSKA (reference sequence). In nucleotides, the CDR3 is TGCAGTGCTAATCCGACAGGGAAAGACACTGAAGCTTTCTTT. It translates to CSANPTGKDTEAFF.

The genes are TRBV4-1 and TRBJ1-2, with unresolved D. The V and J ends lost 0 bases and 5 bases respectively, with 19 bases between them. Germline lookup yields CDR1 MGHRA and CDR2 YSYEKL. The CDR3 covers 17 residues. CDR3 DNA: TGCGCCAGCAGCCAAGATCCCGGGTCTCAGAAAGCTTATGGCTACACCTTC. Encoded protein: CASSQDPGSQKAYGYTF.